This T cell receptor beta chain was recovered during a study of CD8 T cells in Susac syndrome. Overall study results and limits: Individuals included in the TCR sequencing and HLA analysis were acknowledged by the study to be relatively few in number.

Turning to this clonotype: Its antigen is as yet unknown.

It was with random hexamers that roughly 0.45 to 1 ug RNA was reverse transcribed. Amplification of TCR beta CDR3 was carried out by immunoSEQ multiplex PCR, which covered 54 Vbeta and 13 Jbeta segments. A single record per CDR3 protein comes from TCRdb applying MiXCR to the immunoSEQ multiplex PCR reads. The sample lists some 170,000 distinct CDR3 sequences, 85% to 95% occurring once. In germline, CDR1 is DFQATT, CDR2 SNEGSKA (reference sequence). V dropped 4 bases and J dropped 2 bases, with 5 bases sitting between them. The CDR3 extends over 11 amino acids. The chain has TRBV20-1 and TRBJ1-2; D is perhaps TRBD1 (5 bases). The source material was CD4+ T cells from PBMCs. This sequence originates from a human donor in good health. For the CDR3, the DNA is TGCAGTGCTACAGGGAACTATGGCTACACCTTC. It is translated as CSATGNYGYTF.